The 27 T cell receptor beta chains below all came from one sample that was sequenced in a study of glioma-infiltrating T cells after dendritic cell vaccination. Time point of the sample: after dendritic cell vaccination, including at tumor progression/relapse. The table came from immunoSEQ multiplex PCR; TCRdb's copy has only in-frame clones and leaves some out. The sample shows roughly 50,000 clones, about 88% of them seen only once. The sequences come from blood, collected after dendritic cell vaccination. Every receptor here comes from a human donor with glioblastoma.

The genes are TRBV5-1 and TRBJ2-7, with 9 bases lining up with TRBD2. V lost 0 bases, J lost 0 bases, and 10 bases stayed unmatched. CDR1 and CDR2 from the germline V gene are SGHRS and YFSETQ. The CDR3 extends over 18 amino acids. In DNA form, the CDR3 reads TGCGCCAGCAGCTTGGGGTGGGCTAGCGGGGATAGCTCCTACGAGCAGTACTTC. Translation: CASSLGWASGDSSYEQYF.

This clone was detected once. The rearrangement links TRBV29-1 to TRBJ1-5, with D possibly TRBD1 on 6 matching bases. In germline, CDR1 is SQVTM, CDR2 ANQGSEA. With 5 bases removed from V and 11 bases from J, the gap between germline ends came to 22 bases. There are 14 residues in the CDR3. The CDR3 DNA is TGCAGCGTTCGAATCAACGAAGGGGGTTCGGCCCAGCATTTT. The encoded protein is CSVRINEGGSAQHF.

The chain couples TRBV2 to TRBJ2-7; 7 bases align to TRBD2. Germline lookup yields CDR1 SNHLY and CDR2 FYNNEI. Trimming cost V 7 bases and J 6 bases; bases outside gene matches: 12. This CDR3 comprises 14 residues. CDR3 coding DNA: TGTGCCAGCACCCCTAGCGGTCCCTTGGTCGAGCAGTACTTC. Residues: CASTPSGPLVEQYF.

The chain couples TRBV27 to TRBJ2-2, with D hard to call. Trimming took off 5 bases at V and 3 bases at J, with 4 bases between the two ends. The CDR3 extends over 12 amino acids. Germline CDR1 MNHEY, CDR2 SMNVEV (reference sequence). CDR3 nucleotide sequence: TGTGCCAGCAGTCCTTACACCGGGGAGCTGTTTTTT. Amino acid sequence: CASSPYTGELFF.

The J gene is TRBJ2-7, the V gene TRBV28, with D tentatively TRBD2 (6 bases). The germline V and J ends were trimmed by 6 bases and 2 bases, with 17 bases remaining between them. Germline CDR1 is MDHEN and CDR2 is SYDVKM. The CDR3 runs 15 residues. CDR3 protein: CASSPETSQPYEQYF. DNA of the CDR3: TGTGCCAGCAGCCCCGAGACTAGTCAACCCTACGAGCAGTACTTC.

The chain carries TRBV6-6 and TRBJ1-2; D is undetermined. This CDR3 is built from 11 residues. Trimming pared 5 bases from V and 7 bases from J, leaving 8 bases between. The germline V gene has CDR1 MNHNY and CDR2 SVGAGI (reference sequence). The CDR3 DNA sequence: TGTGCCAGCAGTATCTCTCGTGGCTACACCTTC. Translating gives CASSISRGYTF.

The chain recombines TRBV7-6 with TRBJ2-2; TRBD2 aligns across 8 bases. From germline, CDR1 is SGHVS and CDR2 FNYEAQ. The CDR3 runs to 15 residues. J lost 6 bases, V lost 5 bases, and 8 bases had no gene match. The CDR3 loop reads CASSHRTSKAGELFF. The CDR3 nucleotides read TGTGCCAGCAGCCATAGGACTAGCAAGGCCGGGGAGCTGTTTTTT. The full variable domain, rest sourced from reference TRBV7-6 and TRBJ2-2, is GAGVSQSPRYKVTKRGQDVALRCDPISGHVSLYWYRQALGQGPEFLTYFNYEAQQDKSGLPNDRFSAERPEGSISTLTIQRTEQRDSAMYRCASSHRTSKAGELFFGEGSRLTVL.

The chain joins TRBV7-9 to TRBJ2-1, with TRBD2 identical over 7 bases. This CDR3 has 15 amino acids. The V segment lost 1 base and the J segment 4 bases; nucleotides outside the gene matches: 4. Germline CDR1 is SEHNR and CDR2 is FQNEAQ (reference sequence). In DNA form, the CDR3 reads TGTGCCAGCAGCTTAGGAAGCGGGGTATACAATGAGCAGTTCTTC. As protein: CASSLGSGVYNEQFF.

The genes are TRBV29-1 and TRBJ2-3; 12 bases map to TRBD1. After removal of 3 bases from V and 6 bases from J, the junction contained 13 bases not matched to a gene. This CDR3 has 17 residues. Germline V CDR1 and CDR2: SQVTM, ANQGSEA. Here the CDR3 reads CSVDRDRGLLEGDTQYF. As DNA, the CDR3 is TGCAGCGTTGATCGGGACAGGGGGCTTTTGGAGGGGGATACGCAGTATTTT.

CDR3 loop: CASSVGTSGSVYEQYF. Written as DNA, the CDR3 is TGTGCCAGCAGCGTGGGCACTAGCGGGAGTGTCTACGAGCAGTACTTC. The rearrangement uses TRBV9 and TRBJ2-7, with 11 bases identical to TRBD2. The V segment lost 2 bases and the J segment 3 bases; nucleotides outside the gene matches: 7. The length of the CDR3 is 16 residues. The germline V gene has CDR1 SGDLS and CDR2 YYNGEE.

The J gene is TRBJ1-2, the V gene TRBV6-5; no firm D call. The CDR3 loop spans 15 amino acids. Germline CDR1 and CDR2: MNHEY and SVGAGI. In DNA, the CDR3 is TGTGCTACGACTTCCTCAACCACTGCTAACTATGGCTACACCTTC. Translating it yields CATTSSTTANYGYTF.

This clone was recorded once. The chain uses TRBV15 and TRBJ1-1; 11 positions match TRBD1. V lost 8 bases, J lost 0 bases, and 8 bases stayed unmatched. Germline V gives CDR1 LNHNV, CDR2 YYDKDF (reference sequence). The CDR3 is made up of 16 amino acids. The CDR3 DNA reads TGTGCCACCTCCGGGACAGGGGGATTGATGAACACTGAAGCTTTCTTT. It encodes CATSGTGGLMNTEAFF.

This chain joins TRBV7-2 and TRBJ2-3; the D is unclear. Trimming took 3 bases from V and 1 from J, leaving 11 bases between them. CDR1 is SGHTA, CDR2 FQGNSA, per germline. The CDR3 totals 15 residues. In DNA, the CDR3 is TGTGCCAGCAGCTTCACAGCAGCTGGCACAGATACGCAGTATTTT. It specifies CASSFTAAGTDTQYF.

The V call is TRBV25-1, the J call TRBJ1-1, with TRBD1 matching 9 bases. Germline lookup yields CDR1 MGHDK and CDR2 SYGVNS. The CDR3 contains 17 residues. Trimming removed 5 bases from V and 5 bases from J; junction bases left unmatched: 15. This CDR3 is CASSLPGTGLSRTEAFF. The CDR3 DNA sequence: TGTGCCAGCAGTTTACCCGGGACAGGGCTCTCAAGGACTGAAGCTTTCTTT.

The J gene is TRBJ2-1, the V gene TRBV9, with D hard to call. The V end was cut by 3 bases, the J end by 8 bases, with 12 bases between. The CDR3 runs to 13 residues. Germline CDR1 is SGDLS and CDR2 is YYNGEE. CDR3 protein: CASSAFSVDEQFF. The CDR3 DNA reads TGTGCCAGCAGCGCCTTCAGCGTAGATGAGCAGTTCTTC. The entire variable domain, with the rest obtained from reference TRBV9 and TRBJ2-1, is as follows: DSGVTQTPKHLITATGQRVTLRCSPRSGDLSVYWYQQSLDQGLQFLIQYYNGEERAKGNILERFSAQQFPDLHSELNLSSLELGDSALYFCASSAFSVDEQFFGPGTRLTVL.

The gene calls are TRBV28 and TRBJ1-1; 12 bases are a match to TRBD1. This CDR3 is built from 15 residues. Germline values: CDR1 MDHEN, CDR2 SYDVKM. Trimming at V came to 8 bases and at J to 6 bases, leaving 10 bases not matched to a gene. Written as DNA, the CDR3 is TGTGCCAGCCGGGACAGGGGGCTTCGGGGGGCTGAAGCTTTCTTT. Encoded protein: CASRDRGLRGAEAFF.

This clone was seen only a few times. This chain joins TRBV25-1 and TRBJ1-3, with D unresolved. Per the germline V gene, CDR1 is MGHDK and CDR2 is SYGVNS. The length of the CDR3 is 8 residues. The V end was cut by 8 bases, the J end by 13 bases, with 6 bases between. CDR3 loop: CASREIYF. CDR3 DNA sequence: TGTGCCAGCCGGGAGATATATTTT.

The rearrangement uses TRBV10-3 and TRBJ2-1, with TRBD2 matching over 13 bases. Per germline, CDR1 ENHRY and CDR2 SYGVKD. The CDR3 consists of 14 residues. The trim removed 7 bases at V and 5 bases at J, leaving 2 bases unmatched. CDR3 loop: CAINGLAGDNEQFF. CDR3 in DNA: TGTGCCATCAACGGACTAGCGGGGGACAATGAGCAGTTCTTC.

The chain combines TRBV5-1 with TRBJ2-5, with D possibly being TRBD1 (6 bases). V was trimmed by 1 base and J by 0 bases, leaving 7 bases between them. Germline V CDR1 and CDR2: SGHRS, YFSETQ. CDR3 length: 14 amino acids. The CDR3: CASSLQGYQETQYF. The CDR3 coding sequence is TGCGCCAGCAGCTTGCAGGGGTACCAAGAGACCCAGTACTTC.

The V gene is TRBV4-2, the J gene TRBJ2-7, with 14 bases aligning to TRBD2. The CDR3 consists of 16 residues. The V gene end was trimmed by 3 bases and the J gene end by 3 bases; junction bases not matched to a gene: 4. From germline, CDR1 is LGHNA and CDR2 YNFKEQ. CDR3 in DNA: TGTGCCAGCAGCCAGGGACTAGCGGGAGAAATCTACGAGCAGTACTTC. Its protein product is CASSQGLAGEIYEQYF.

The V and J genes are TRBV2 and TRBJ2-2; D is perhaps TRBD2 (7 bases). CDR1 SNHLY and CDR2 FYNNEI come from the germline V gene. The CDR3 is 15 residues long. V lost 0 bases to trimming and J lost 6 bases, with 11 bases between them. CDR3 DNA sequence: TGTGCCAGCAGTGAAGCCGGGGGGCAGGCCGGGGAGCTGTTTTTT. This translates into CASSEAGGQAGELFF.

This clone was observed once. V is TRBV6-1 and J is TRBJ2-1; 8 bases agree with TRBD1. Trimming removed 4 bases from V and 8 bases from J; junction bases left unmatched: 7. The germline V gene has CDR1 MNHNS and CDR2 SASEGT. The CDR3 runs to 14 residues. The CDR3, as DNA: TGTGCCAGCAGTGCACAGGGGGGTGTCGATGAGCAGTTCTTC. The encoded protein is CASSAQGGVDEQFF.

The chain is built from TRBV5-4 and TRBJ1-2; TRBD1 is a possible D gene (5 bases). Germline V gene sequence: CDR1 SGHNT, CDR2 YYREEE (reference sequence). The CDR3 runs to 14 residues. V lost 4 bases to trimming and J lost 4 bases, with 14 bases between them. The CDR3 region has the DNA TGTGCCAGCAGCCTGGAGTCCCAGGGCTATGGCTACACCTTC. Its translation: CASSLESQGYGYTF.

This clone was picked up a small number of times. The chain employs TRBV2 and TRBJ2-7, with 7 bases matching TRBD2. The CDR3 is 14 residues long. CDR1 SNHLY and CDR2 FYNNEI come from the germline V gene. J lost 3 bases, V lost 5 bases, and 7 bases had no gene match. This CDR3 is CASSLREDRYEQYF. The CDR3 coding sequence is TGTGCCAGCAGTCTACGGGAGGACCGCTACGAGCAGTACTTC.

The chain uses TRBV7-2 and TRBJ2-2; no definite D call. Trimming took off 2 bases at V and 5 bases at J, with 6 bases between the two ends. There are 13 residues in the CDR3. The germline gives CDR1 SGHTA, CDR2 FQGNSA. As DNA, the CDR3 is TGTGCCAGCAGCTTAATGAGAACCGGGGAGCTGTTTTTT. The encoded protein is CASSLMRTGELFF. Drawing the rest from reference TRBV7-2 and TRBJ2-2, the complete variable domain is GAGVSQSPSNKVTEKGKDVELRCDPISGHTALYWYRQSLGQGLEFLIYFQGNSAPDKSGLPSDRFSAERTGGSVSTLTIQRTQQEDSAVYLCASSLMRTGELFFGEGSRLTVL.

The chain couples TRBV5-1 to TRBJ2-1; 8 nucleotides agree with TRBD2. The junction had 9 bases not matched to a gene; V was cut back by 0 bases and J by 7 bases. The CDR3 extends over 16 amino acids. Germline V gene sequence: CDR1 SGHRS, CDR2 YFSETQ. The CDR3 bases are TGCGCCAGCAGCTTGGTAGTGTCCAGCGGGAGTAATGAGCAGTTCTTC. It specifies CASSLVVSSGSNEQFF.

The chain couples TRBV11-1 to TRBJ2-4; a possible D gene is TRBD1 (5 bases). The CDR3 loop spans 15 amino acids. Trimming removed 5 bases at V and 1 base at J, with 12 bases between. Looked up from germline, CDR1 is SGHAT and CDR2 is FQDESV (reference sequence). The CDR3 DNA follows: TGTGCCAGCAGCCTCGCTGGGGCGGCCAAAAACATTCAGTACTTC. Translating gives CASSLAGAAKNIQYF.